This T cell receptor beta chain was recorded in a study of brain T cells in children with intractable seizures. Repertoires were generated with immunoSEQ multiplex PCR, while TCRdb's copy carries only in-frame clones and drops some. The sample lists 340,000 or so clones; roughly 92% were seen once. CDR3 size: 16 residues. V lost 4 bases and J lost 11, with 23 bases in between. Germline V gene data show CDR1 as LNHDA and CDR2 as SQIVND (reference sequence). The sample's time point: blood from clinic visit 5 months post-surgery; TSC patient then seizure free. At least one anti-epileptic drug was given before surgery.

This chain joins TRBV19 and TRBJ1-4, with D possibly matching TRBD1 (6 bases). Sequenced here: peripheral blood, sampled about 5 months after surgery. The TCR comes from a boy in the first two years of life with tuberous sclerosis and intractable seizures. CDR3 amino acids: CASSTFGQPQDWKLFF. DNA of the CDR3: TGTGCCAGTAGTACCTTTGGACAGCCCCAAGATTGGAAACTGTTTTTT.